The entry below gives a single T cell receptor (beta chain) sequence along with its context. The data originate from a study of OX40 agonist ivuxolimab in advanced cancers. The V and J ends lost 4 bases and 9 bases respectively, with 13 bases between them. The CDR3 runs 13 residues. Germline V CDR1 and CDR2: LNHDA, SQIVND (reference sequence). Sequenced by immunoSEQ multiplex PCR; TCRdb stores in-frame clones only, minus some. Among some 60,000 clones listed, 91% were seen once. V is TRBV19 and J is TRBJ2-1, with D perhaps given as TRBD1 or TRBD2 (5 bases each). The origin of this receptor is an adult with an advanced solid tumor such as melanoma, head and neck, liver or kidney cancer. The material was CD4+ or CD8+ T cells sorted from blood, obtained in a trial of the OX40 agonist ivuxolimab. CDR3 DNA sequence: TGTGCCAGTAGTAAATCGGGGCAAATTGAGCAGTTCTTC. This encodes CASSKSGQIEQFF.